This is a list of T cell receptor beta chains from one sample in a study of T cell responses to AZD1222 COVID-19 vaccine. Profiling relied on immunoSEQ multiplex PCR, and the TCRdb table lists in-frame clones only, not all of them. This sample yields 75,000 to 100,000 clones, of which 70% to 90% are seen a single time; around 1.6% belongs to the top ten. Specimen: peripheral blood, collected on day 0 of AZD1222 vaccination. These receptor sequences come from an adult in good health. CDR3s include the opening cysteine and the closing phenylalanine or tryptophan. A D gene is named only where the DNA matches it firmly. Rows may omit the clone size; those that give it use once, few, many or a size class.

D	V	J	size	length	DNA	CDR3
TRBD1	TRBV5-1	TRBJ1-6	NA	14	TGCGCCAGCAGCCCGTGGACAGGGGAGTCACCCCTCCACTTT	CASSPWTGESPLHF
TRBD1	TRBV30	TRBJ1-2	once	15	TGTGCCTGGAGTGCGGACAGGGGTTTAGGCTATGGCTACACCTTC	CAWSADRGLGYGYTF
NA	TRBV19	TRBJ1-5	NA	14	TGTGCCAGTAGCCAGGGGCAGGGCAATCAGCCCCAGCATTTT	CASSQGQGNQPQHF
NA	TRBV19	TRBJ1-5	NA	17	TGTGCCAGTAGTATAGGGCAGGGGCGGCTTAGCAATCAGCCCCAGCATTTT	CASSIGQGRLSNQPQHF
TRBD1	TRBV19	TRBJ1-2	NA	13	TGTGCCAGTAAGGGGGCCCAGGTCGGAGGCTACACCTTC	CASKGAQVGGYTF
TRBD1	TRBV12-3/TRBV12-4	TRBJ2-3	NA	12	TGTGCCAGCAGGGGAGACAGGGAAACGCAGTATTTT	CASRGDRETQYF
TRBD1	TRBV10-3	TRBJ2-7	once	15	TGTGCCATCAGTGTGGGACAGGCGGTAACGCACGAGCAGTACTTC	CAISVGQAVTHEQYF
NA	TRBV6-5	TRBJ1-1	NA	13	TGTGCCAGCACCTTGACAGTGAACACTGAAGCTTTCTTT	CASTLTVNTEAFF
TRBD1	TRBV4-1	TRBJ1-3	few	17	TGCGCCAGCAGCCTTAGACAGGGGGCTTTCTCTGGAAACACCATATATTTT	CASSLRQGAFSGNTIYF
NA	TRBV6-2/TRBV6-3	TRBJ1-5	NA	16	TGTGCCAGCAGCCTGTTGGCGATGGATAGCAATCAGCCCCAGCATTTT	CASSLLAMDSNQPQHF
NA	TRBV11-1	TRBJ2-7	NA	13	TGTGCCAGCAGCTTATTAGTTGGGGCCGAGCAGTACTTC	CASSLLVGAEQYF
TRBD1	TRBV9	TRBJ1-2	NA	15	TGTGCCAGCAGCGCGAGACAGGGGATGAACTATGGCTACACCTTC	CASSARQGMNYGYTF
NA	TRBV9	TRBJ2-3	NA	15	TGTGCCAGCAGCGTACGGGGCGCTAGCACAGATACGCAGTATTTT	CASSVRGASTDTQYF
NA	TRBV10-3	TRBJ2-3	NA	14	TGTGCCATCAGTGAGGCTCAAAGGGGAGATACGCAGTATTTT	CAISEAQRGDTQYF
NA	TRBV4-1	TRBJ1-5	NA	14	TGCGCCAGCAGCCAATTTACAGGGAATCAGCCCCAGCATTTT	CASSQFTGNQPQHF
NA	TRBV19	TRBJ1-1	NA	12	TGTGCCAGTAGCGGGCCGTACACTGAAGCTTTCTTT	CASSGPYTEAFF
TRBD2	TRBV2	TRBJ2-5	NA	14	TGTGCCAGCAGGACGGGACTAGCGGTGGAGACCCAGTACTTC	CASRTGLAVETQYF
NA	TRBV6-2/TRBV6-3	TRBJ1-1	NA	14	TGTGCCAGCAGTTACTCAGGGGGAAACACTGAAGCTTTCTTT	CASSYSGGNTEAFF
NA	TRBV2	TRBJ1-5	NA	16	TGTGCCAGCAGTGACACCCGGGACCCTAGCAATCAGCCCCAGCATTTT	CASSDTRDPSNQPQHF
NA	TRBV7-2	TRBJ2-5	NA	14	TGTGCCAGCAGCTTCAATGGGGGCGGGGAGACCCAGTACTTC	CASSFNGGGETQYF
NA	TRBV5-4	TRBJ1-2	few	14	TGTGCCAGCAGCTTTGGACAGAGTAGTGGCGGCTACACCTTC	CASSFGQSSGGYTF
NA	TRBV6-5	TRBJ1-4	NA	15	TGTGCCAGCAGTTACTCGAGAGGGTTTAATGAAAAACTGTTTTTT	CASSYSRGFNEKLFF
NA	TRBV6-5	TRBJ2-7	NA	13	TGTGCCAGCAGTATACGCAGGGAGCTCGAGCAGTACTTC	CASSIRRELEQYF
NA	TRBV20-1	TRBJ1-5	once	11	TGCAGTGTCCCCGCCGGGACGGCCGTACATTTT	CSVPAGTAVHF
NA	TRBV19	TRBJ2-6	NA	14	TGTGCCAGTAGTTTGGCCTCTGGGGCCAACGTCCTGACTTTC	CASSLASGANVLTF
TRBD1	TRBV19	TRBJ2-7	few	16	TGTGCCAGTAGTATGAAGGGACAGATAGACTTCTACGAGCAGTACTTC	CASSMKGQIDFYEQYF
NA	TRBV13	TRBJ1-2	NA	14	TGTGCCAGCAGCTTACGGGCAACAAACTATGGCTACACCTTC	CASSLRATNYGYTF
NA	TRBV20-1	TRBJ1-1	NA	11	TGCAGTGCTAGAGATGACGGGGAAGCTTTCTTT	CSARDDGEAFF
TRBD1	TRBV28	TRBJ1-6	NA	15	TGTGCCACCATAAAGGACAGGGGCCAACATTCACCCCTCCACTTT	CATIKDRGQHSPLHF
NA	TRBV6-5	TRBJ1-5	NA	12	TGTGCCAGCAGCCCAGGGAATCAGCCCCAGCATTTT	CASSPGNQPQHF
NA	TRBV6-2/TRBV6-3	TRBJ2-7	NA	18	TGTGCCAGCAGTTACTCGCTCGGAAGACGGCAGGTCTCCTACGAGCAGTACTTC	CASSYSLGRRQVSYEQYF
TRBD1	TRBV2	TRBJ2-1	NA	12	TGTGCCAGCAGGGACAGGGGCGATGAGCAGTTCTTC	CASRDRGDEQFF
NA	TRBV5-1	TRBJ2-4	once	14	TGCGCCAGCAGCCAAGCACAGAGGGAAGACATTCAGTACTTC	CASSQAQREDIQYF
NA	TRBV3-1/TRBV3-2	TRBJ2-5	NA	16	TGTGCCAGCAGCCACCGCGGACGCGGTAGCCTGGAGACCCAGTACTTC	CASSHRGRGSLETQYF
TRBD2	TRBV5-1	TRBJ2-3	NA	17	TGCGCCAGCAGCCCCCGGACTAGCGGGGTTGGCACAGATACGCAGTATTTT	CASSPRTSGVGTDTQYF
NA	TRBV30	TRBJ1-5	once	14	TGTGCCTGGAGTGAAGGGCTCCCAATTCAGCCCCAGCATTTT	CAWSEGLPIQPQHF
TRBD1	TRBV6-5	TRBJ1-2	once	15	TGTGCCAGCAGCCGAACACAGGGGTCTAACTATGGCTACACCTTC	CASSRTQGSNYGYTF
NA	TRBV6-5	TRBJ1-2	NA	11	TGTGCCAGCAGCTCGCCGGGGGGCTACACCTTC	CASSSPGGYTF
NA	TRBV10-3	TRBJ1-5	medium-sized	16	TGTGCCATCAGTGGAGGGGCGGCAGCCCTAAATCAGCCCCAGCATTTT	CAISGGAAALNQPQHF
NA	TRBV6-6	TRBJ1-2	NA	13	TGTGCCAGCAGTTACGGACAGCCCTATGGCTACACCTTC	CASSYGQPYGYTF
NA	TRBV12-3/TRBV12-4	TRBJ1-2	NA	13	TGTGCCAGCAGTTTAGGCAGGGACTATGGCTACACCTTC	CASSLGRDYGYTF
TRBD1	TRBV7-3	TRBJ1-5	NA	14	TGTGCCAGCAGCTCCACAGGGGGCGTTCAGCCCCAGCATTTT	CASSSTGGVQPQHF
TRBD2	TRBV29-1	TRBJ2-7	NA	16	TGCAGCGTTGACCCGGGACTAGCGGGGGGTGCCTACGAGCAGTACTTC	CSVDPGLAGGAYEQYF
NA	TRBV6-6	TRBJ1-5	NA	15	TGTGCCAGCAGTTACGGCACAGGCGCCCGCCAGCCCCAGCATTTT	CASSYGTGARQPQHF
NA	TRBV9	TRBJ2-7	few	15	TGTGCCAGCAGCGTAAGCCCAAGGTCCCCCTACGAGCAGTACTTC	CASSVSPRSPYEQYF
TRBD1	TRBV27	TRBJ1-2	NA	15	TGTGCCAGCAGTTTACAGGGGGGTCCTGACTATGGCTACACCTTC	CASSLQGGPDYGYTF
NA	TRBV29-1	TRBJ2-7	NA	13	TGCAGCGTTCAGGTCAGGGGGGGTTACGAGCAGTACTTC	CSVQVRGGYEQYF
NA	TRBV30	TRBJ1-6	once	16	TGTGCCTGGAGGCAAGGGCCGAGCTCCTATAATTCACCCCTCCACTTT	CAWRQGPSSYNSPLHF
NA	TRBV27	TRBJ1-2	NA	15	TGTGCCAGCAGTTCCCTGAGGGAAGCCTTCTATGGCTACACCTTC	CASSSLREAFYGYTF
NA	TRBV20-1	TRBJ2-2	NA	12	TGCAGTGCTAGTAAAGGGGTCGGGGAGCTGTTTTTT	CSASKGVGELFF
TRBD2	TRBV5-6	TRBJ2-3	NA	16	TGTGCCAGCAGCTTCATAGCGGGAGGGTTCACAGATACGCAGTATTTT	CASSFIAGGFTDTQYF
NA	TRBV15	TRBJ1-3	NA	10	TGTGCCACCTGGGGGAGCACCATATATTTT	CATWGSTIYF
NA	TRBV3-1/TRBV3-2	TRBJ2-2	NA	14	TGTGCCAGCAGCCAAGAAGGGGAATACGGGGAGCTGTTTTTT	CASSQEGEYGELFF
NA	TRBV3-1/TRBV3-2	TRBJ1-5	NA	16	TGTGCCAGCAGCCAAAACCCCGGACGGAGCGATCAGCCCCAGCATTTT	CASSQNPGRSDQPQHF
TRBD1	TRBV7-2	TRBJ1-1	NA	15	TGTGCCAGCAGCTTAGGGGCAGGGGGGAACACTGAAGCTTTCTTT	CASSLGAGGNTEAFF
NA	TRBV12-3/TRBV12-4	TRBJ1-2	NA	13	TGTGCCAGCAGTTTCCTCTGGGGTCATGGCTACACCTTC	CASSFLWGHGYTF
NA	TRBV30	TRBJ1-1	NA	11	TGTGCCCTCCATAACGGCCGCGCCGCTTTCTTT	CALHNGRAAFF
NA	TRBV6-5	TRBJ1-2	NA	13	TGTGCCAGCATTTTAGCAGGGGTCTATGGCTACACCTTC	CASILAGVYGYTF
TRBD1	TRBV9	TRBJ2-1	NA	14	TGTGCCAGCAGCGTAGCGGGACAGAACAATGAGCAGTTCTTC	CASSVAGQNNEQFF